Shown below are 5 T cell receptor beta chains from a single sample sequenced in a study of blood T cell repertoires in COVID-19. Profiled with immunoSEQ multiplex PCR; TCRdb holds only in-frame clones, not every one. Of around 93,000 clones in the sample, roughly three quarters were seen once. The source material was peripheral blood. The source is a woman older than 75 with acute or convalescent COVID-19.

The chain combines TRBV7-9 with TRBJ2-5; 7 nucleotides align to TRBD2. Germline assignment: CDR1 SEHNR and CDR2 FQNEAQ (reference sequence). Trimming at V came to 4 bases and at J to 5 bases, leaving 1 base not matched to a gene. The CDR3 loop spans 12 amino acids. The CDR3 sequence: CASSWGGETQYF. The CDR3 region has the DNA TGTGCCAGCAGCTGGGGGGGGGAGACCCAGTACTTC. Using reference TRBV7-9 and TRBJ2-5 for the parts outside the CDR3, the full variable domain is DTGVSQNPRHKITKRGQNVTFRCDPISEHNRLYWYRQTLGQGPEFLTYFQNEAQLEKSRLLSDRFSAERPKGSFSTLEIQRTEQGDSAMYLCASSWGGETQYFGPGTRLLVL.

This clone was seen just once. V usage is TRBV7-2 and J usage is TRBJ1-2, with a weak D call TRBD1 (6 bases). CDR1 SGHTA and CDR2 FQGNSA come from the germline V gene. CDR3 length: 15 residues. V was pared by 6 bases and J by 0 bases, with 14 bases between. In nucleotides, the CDR3 is TGTGCCAGCAGATACTCCGGGACAACTAACTATGGCTACACCTTC. Protein product: CASRYSGTTNYGYTF.

This clone was found a few times. Other DNA sequences from this sample encode an identical CDR3 as well. CDR3 in amino acids: CASSPGGPSTDTQYF. In DNA form, the CDR3 reads TGTGCCAGCAGCCCCGGAGGACCGAGCACAGATACGCAGTATTTT. The chain uses TRBV7-2 and TRBJ2-3; D may be TRBD2 (5 bases). The CDR3 is 15 amino acids. The germline gives CDR1 SGHTA, CDR2 FQGNSA. Trimming cost V 5 bases and J 0 bases, with 12 bases left between them.

The J gene is TRBJ1-5, the V gene TRBV19, with TRBD1 matching over 7 bases. The CDR3 has 13 amino acids. V lost 5 bases to trimming and J lost 7 bases; unmatched junction nucleotides: 5. CDR1 and CDR2 from the germline V gene are LNHDA and SQIVND (reference sequence). Written as DNA, the CDR3 is TGTGCCAGTAGTGTCCAGGGGGGCCAGCCCCAGCATTTT. Amino acid sequence: CASSVQGGQPQHF.

V is TRBV27 and J is TRBJ2-7; perhaps TRBD1 as D (5 bases). Trimming took off 2 bases at V and 2 bases at J, with 13 bases between the two ends. The CDR3 length is 15 residues. Germline V lookup: CDR1 MNHEY, CDR2 SMNVEV (reference sequence). CDR3 coding DNA: TGTGCCAGCAGTTTAAGGGGAACGCTCGCCTACGAGCAGTACTTC. Its protein product is CASSLRGTLAYEQYF.